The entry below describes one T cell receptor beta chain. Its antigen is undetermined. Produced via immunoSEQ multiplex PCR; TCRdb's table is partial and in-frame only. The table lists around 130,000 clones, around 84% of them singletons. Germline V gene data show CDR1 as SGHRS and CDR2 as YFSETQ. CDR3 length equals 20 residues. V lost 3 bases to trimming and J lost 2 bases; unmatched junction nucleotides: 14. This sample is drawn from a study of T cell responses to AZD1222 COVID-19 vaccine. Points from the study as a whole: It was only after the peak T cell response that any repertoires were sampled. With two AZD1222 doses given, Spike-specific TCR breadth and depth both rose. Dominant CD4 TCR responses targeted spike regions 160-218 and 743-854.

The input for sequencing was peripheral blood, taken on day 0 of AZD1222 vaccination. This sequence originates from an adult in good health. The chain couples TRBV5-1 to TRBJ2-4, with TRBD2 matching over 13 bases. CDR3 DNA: TGCGCCAGCAGCTCTCGACCACGCGGACTAGCGGGAGTAACCAAAAACATTCAGTACTTC. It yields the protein CASSSRPRGLAGVTKNIQYF.